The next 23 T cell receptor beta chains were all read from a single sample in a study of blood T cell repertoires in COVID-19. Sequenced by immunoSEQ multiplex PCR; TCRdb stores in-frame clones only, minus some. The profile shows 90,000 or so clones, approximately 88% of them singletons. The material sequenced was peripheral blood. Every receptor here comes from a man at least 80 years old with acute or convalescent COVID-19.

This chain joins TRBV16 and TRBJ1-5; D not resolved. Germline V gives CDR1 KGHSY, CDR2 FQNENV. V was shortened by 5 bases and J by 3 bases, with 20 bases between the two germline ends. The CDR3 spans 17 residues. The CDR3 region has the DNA TGTGCCAGCAGCGGTCCCGGGAGTACGTCGATCAATCAGCCCCAGCATTTT. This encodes CASSGPGSTSINQPQHF.

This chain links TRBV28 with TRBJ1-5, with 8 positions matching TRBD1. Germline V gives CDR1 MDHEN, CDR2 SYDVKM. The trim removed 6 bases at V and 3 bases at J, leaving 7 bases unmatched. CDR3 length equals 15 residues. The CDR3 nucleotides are TGTGCCAGCAGGCGAGGACAGGGAAACAATCAGCCCCAGCATTTT. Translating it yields CASRRGQGNNQPQHF.

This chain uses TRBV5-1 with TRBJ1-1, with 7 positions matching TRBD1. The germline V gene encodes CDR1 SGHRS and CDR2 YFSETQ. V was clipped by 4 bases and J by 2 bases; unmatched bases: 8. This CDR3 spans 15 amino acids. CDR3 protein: CASSPQTGTNTEAFF. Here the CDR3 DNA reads TGCGCCAGCAGCCCTCAGACAGGGACCAACACTGAAGCTTTCTTT.

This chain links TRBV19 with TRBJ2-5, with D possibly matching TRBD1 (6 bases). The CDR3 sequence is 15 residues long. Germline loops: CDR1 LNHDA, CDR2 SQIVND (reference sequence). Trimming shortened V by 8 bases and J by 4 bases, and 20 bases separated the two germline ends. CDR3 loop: CASGSMGLGGETQYF. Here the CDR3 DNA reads TGTGCCAGTGGAAGCATGGGGTTAGGGGGAGAGACCCAGTACTTC.

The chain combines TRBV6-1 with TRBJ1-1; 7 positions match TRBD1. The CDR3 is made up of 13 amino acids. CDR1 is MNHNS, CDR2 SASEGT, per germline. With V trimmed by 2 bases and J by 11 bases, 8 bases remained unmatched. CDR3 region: CASSEILSTGAFF. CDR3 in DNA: TGTGCCAGCAGTGAAATCTTATCGACAGGGGCTTTCTTT.

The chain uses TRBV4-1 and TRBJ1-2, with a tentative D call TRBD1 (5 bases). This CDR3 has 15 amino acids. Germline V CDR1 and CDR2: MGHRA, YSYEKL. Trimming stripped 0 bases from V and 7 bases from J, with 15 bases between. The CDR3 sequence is CASSQDRQGSTGYTF. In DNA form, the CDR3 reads TGCGCCAGCAGCCAAGATAGGCAGGGCTCGACTGGCTACACCTTC.

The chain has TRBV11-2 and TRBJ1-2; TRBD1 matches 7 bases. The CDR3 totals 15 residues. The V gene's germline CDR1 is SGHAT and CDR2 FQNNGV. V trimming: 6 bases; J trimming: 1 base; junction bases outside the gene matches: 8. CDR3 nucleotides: TGTGCCAGCAGTTTAACAGGGGACCTTAACTATGGCTACACCTTC. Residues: CASSLTGDLNYGYTF.

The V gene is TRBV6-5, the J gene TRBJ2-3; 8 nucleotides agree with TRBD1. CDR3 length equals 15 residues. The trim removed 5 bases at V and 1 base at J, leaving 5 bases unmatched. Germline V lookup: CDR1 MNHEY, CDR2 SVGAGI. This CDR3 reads CASSNQQGGTDTQYF. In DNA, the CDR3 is TGTGCCAGCAGTAACCAACAGGGGGGCACAGATACGCAGTATTTT.

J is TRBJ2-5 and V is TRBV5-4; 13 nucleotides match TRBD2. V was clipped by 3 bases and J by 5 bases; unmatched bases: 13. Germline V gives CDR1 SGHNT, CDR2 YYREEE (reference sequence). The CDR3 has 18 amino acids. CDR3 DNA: TGTGCCAGCAGCTCCGGGGCTTGGACTAGCGGGAGTATGGAGACCCAGTACTTC. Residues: CASSSGAWTSGSMETQYF. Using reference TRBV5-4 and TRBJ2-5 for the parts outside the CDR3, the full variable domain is ETGVTQSPTHLIKTRGQQVTLRCSSQSGHNTVSWYQQALGQGPQFIFQYYREEENGRGNFPPRFSGLQFPNYSSELNVNALELDDSALYLCASSSGAWTSGSMETQYFGPGTRLLVL.

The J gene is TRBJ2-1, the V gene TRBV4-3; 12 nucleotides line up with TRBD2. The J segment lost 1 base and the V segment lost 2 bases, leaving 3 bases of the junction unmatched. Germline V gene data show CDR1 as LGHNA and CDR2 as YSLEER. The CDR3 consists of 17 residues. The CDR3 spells CASSQRTSGISYNEQFF. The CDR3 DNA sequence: TGCGCCAGCAGCCAACGGACTAGCGGGATTTCCTACAATGAGCAGTTCTTC.

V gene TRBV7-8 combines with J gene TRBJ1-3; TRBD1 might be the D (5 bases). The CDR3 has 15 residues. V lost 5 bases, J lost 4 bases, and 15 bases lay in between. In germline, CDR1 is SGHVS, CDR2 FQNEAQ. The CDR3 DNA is TGTGCCAGCAGCCCGTTCCAGGGATCAGGAAACACCATATATTTT. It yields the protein CASSPFQGSGNTIYF.

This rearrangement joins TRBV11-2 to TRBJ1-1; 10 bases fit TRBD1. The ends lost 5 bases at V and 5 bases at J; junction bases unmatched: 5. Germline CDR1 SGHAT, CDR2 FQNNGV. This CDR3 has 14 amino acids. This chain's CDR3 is CASSPGTGETEAFF. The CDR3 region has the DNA TGTGCCAGCAGCCCGGGGACAGGGGAGACTGAAGCTTTCTTT.

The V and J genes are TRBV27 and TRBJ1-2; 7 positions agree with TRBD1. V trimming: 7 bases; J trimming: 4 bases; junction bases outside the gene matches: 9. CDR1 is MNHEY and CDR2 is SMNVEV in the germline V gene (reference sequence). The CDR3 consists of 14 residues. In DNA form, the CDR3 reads TGTGCCAGCACCTCAGGGGGAATGGGCTATGGCTACACCTTC. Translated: CASTSGGMGYGYTF.

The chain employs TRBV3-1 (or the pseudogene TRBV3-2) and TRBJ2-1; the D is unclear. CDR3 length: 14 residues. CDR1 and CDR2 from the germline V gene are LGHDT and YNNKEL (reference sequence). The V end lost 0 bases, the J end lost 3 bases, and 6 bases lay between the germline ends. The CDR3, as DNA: TGTGCCAGCAGCCAAGACCCTAGCTACAATGAGCAGTTCTTC. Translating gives CASSQDPSYNEQFF.

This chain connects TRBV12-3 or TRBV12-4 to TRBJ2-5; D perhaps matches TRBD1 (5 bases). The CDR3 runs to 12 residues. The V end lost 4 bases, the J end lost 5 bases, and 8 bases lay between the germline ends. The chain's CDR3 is CASSSGWETQYF. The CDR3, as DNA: TGTGCCAGCAGTTCAGGGTGGGAGACCCAGTACTTC.

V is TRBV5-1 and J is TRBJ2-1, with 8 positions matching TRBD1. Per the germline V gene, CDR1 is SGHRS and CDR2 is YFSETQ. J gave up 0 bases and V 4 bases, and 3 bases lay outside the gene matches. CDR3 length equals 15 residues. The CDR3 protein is CASSGDRSSYNEQFF. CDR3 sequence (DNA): TGCGCCAGCAGCGGGGACAGGTCCTCCTACAATGAGCAGTTCTTC.

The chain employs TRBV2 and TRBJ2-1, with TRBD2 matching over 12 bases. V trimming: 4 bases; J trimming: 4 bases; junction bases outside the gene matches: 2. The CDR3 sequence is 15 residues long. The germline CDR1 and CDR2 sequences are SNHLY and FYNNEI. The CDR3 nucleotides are TGTGCCAGCAGTGGACTAGCGGGAGCGTACAATGAGCAGTTCTTC. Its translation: CASSGLAGAYNEQFF.

The CDR3 loop is CASSLPDRDSYEQYF. The CDR3 DNA follows: TGCGCCAGCAGTCTACCGGACAGGGATTCCTACGAGCAGTACTTC. The chain is built from TRBV23-1 and TRBJ2-7, with TRBD1 identical over 8 bases. TRBV23-1 is sorted into the ORF group, with uncertain function. V lost 4 bases, J lost 1 base, and 6 bases stayed unmatched. The CDR3 extends over 15 amino acids.

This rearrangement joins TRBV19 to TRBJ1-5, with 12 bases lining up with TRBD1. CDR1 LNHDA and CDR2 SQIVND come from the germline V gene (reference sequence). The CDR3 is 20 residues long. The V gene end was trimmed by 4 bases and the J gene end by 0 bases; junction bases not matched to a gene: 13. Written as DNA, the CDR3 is TGTGCCAGTAGTACCTTAGCCGGGACAGGGGGCTTGTATAGCAATCAGCCCCAGCATTTT. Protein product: CASSTLAGTGGLYSNQPQHF.

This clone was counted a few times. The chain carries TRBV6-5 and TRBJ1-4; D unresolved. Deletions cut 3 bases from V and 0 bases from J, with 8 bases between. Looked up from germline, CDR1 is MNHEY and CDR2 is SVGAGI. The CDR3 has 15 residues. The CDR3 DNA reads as TGTGCCAGCAGTTATTTGGGCCCAACTAATGAAAAACTGTTTTTT. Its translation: CASSYLGPTNEKLFF.

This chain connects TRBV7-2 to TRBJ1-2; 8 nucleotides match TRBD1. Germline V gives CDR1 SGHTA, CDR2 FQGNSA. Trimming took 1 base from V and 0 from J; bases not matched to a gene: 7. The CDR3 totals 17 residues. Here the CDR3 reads CASSLVVTGAANYGYTF. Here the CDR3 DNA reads TGTGCCAGCAGCTTAGTGGTGACAGGGGCAGCTAACTATGGCTACACCTTC.

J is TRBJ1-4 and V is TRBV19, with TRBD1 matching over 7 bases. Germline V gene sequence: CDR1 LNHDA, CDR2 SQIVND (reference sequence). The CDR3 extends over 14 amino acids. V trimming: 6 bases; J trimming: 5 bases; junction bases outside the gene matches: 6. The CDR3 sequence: CASRPGQNNEKLFF. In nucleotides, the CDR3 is TGTGCCAGTAGACCGGGACAGAACAATGAAAAACTGTTTTTT.

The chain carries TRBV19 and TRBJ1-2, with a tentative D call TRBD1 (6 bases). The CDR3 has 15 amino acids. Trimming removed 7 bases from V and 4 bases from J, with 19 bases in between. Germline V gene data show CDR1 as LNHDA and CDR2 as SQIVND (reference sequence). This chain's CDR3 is CASTTVFTGRYGYTF. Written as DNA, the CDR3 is TGTGCCAGTACGACCGTCTTCACAGGGCGCTATGGCTACACCTTC.